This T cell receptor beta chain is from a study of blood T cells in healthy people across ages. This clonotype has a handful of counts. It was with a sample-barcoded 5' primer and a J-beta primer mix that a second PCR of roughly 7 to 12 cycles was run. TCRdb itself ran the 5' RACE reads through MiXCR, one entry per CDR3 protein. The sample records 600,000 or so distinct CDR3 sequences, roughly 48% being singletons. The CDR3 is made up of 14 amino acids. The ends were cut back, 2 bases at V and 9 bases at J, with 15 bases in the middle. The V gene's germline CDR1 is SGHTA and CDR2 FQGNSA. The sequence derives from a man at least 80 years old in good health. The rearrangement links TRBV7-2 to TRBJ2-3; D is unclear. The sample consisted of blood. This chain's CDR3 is CASSLLGTRETQYF. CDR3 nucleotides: TGTGCCAGCAGCTTACTTGGAACACGAGAAACGCAGTATTTT.